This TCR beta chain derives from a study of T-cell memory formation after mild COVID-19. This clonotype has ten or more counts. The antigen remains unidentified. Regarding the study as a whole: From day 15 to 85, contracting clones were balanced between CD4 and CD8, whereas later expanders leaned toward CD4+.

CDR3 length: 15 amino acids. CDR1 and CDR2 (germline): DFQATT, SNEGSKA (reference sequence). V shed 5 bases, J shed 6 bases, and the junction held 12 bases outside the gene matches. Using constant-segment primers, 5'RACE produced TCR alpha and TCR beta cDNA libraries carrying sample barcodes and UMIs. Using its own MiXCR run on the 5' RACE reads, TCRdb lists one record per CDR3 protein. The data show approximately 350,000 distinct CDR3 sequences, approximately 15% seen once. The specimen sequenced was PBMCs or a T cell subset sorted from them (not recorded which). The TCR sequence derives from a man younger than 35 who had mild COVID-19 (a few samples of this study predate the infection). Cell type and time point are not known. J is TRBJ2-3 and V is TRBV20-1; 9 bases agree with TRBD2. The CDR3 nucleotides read TGCAGTGCTCTGACTGGGCGCGGGGGGGCCGATACGCAGTATTTT. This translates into CSALTGRGGADTQYF.